A single sample gave rise to the 30 T cell receptor beta chains below, sequenced in a study of T-cell reconstitution after alpha-beta-depleted transplantation in children. During its preparation, the TCRbeta library received unique molecular identifiers. Using its own MiXCR run on the PCR reads, TCRdb lists one record per CDR3 protein. The table includes 600,000 to 800,000 distinct CDR3 sequences, approximately 14% detected once. Sequences were derived from PBMCs, sampled before TCRalphabeta/CD19-depleted stem cell transplant. All receptors come from a girl aged 2-10 years with congenital amegakaryocytic thrombocytopenia, due to receive a stem cell transplant.

The chain employs TRBV20-1 and TRBJ1-2, with 7 bases that match TRBD1. CDR1 is DFQATT and CDR2 is SNEGSKA in the germline V gene (reference sequence). The trim removed 2 bases at V and 8 bases at J, leaving 11 bases unmatched. The CDR3 consists of 14 residues. CDR3 region: CSARRDSQSGGYTF. The CDR3, as DNA: TGCAGTGCTAGACGGGACAGTCAATCGGGAGGCTACACCTTC.

The CDR3 loop reads CASGTSGTSSYEQYF. DNA for the CDR3: TGTGCCAGCGGGACTAGCGGGACCAGCTCCTACGAGCAGTACTTC. V and J are TRBV2 and TRBJ2-7; 13 nucleotides match TRBD2. The V and J ends lost 8 bases and 0 bases, in that order; junction bases with no gene match: 4. This CDR3 has 15 amino acids. Looked up from germline, CDR1 is SNHLY and CDR2 is FYNNEI.

In its sample, this clonotype was seen a few times. This chain connects TRBV28 to TRBJ2-4; TRBD2 aligns across 9 bases. The V segment lost 7 bases and the J segment 0 bases; nucleotides outside the gene matches: 10. Germline assignment: CDR1 MDHEN and CDR2 SYDVKM. The CDR3 consists of 17 residues. The CDR3 sequence: CASKSRLADAAKNIQYF. The CDR3 DNA reads TGTGCCAGCAAGTCGAGACTAGCGGACGCAGCCAAAAACATTCAGTACTTC.

The chain links TRBV10-3 to TRBJ2-7; D may be TRBD2 (5 bases). Per the germline V gene, CDR1 is ENHRY and CDR2 is SYGVKD. The CDR3 is 16 amino acids. V gave up 2 bases and J gave up 0 bases, with 14 bases separating them. For the CDR3, the DNA is TGTGCCATCAGTGAGAGTATTACGAGGGTCTCCTACGAGCAGTACTTC. Its protein product is CAISESITRVSYEQYF.

The V and J genes are TRBV30 and TRBJ2-7; D ambiguous. V shed 5 bases and J shed 5 bases, with 16 bases lying between them. Germline CDR1 reads GTSNPN; CDR2 reads SVGIG (reference sequence). The CDR3 has 13 residues. For the CDR3, the DNA is TGTGCCTGGGGGTCGGACCTCAGGAACGAGCAGTACTTC. This encodes CAWGSDLRNEQYF.

This clonotype was found many times. CDR3 loop: CASSSTRNEQYF. CDR3 nucleotide sequence: TGTGCCAGCAGTTCAACTAGAAACGAGCAGTACTTC. The rearrangement links TRBV6-2 or TRBV6-3 to TRBJ2-7, with D tentatively TRBD2 (5 bases). Trimming took off 4 bases at V and 5 bases at J, with 9 bases between the two ends. The CDR3 contains 12 residues. Germline CDR1 reads MNHEY; CDR2 reads SVGEGT.

This clonotype was observed a few times. The chain carries TRBV4-1 and TRBJ2-3, with a tentative D call TRBD1 (6 bases). The CDR3 extends over 14 amino acids. CDR1 MGHRA and CDR2 YSYEKL come from the germline V gene. V shed 4 bases and J shed 5 bases, with 13 bases lying between them. The CDR3 sequence is CASSPRQVEDTQYF. CDR3 coding DNA: TGCGCCAGCAGCCCAAGACAGGTTGAAGATACGCAGTATTTT.

The V gene is TRBV7-9, the J gene TRBJ1-1; perhaps TRBD1 as D (5 bases). Germline CDR1 is SEHNR and CDR2 is FQNEAQ (reference sequence). V shed 3 bases and J shed 1 base, with 12 bases lying between them. The CDR3 consists of 15 residues. CDR3 amino acids: CASSFGGIRNTEAFF. The DNA of the CDR3 is TGTGCCAGCAGCTTCGGGGGGATCAGGAACACTGAAGCTTTCTTT.

The genes are TRBV6-5 and TRBJ1-1; 7 nucleotides match TRBD1. V dropped 0 bases and J dropped 10; count of bases not matched to a gene: 8. There are 14 residues in the CDR3. Germline loops: CDR1 MNHEY, CDR2 SVGAGI. CDR3 sequence: CASSYSTGRNPAFF. The CDR3, as DNA: TGTGCCAGCAGTTACTCGACAGGGAGGAATCCAGCTTTCTTT.

At least ten counts were recorded for this clonotype. A junction boundary mismatches the germline segment, possibly from a read error. This rearrangement joins TRBV20-1 to TRBJ2-7; unclear D gene. There are 13 residues in the CDR3. Germline V gives CDR1 DFQATT, CDR2 SNEGSKA (reference sequence). The CDR3 here is CSARDKSLYEQYF. The CDR3, as DNA: TGCAGTGCAAGAGACAAGTCACTCTACGAGCAGTACTTC.

This clonotype occurred many times. The chain carries TRBV20-1 and TRBJ2-4, with D uncertain. Germline CDR1 DFQATT, CDR2 SNEGSKA (reference sequence). The V end lost 6 bases, the J end lost 4 bases, and 10 bases lay between the germline ends. The CDR3 covers 12 residues. Written as DNA, the CDR3 is TGCAGTGCGAGTCACTGGAAAAACATTCAGTACTTC. Translation gives CSASHWKNIQYF.

This clonotype was counted many times. CDR3 sequence reads: CAISEFPDTNSYEQYF. As DNA, the CDR3 is TGTGCCATCAGTGAGTTCCCGGATACTAACTCCTACGAGCAGTACTTC. This chain connects TRBV10-3 to TRBJ2-7; D not resolved. This CDR3 is built from 16 residues. V was trimmed by 1 base and J by 0 bases, leaving 13 bases between them. Germline CDR1 is ENHRY and CDR2 is SYGVKD.

This clonotype was detected many times. The chain links TRBV7-8 to TRBJ2-7; no clear D. Germline lookup yields CDR1 SGHVS and CDR2 FQNEAQ. Trimming removed 2 bases from V and 0 bases from J, with 17 bases in between. The CDR3 length is 17 residues. The CDR3 DNA is TGTGCCAGCAGCTTAAGCCACCCCGGGCCCTACTCCTACGAGCAGTACTTC. This gives the protein CASSLSHPGPYSYEQYF.

This clonotype was observed a handful of times. J is TRBJ2-5 and V is TRBV2; D perhaps matches TRBD1 (6 bases). Trimming took 9 bases from V and 5 from J, leaving 13 bases between them. Per the germline V gene, CDR1 is SNHLY and CDR2 is FYNNEI. The CDR3 covers 12 residues. This chain's CDR3 is CARSTGLETQYF. Here the CDR3 DNA reads TGTGCCAGATCCACAGGGCTGGAGACCCAGTACTTC.

This clonotype was counted at least ten times. The J gene is TRBJ1-2, the V gene TRBV4-1; D not certain. Germline CDR1 MGHRA, CDR2 YSYEKL. With 1 base removed from V and 4 bases from J, the gap between germline ends came to 10 bases. The CDR3 consists of 14 residues. The CDR3 spells CASSQVARTYGYTF. Written as DNA, the CDR3 is TGCGCCAGCAGCCAAGTCGCGCGAACCTATGGCTACACCTTC.

This clonotype was observed at least ten times. V usage is TRBV6-2 or TRBV6-3 and J usage is TRBJ1-5; D possibly corresponds to TRBD1 (6 bases). CDR1 is MNHEY, CDR2 SVGEGT, per germline. Trimming removed 4 bases at V and 5 bases at J, with 12 bases between. This CDR3 has 14 residues. CDR3 in amino acids: CASSWDTRHQPQHF. The CDR3 DNA reads as TGTGCCAGCAGTTGGGACACCCGCCATCAGCCCCAGCATTTT.

The J gene is TRBJ2-1, the V gene TRBV5-1, with 7 bases fitting TRBD2. The germline CDR1 and CDR2 sequences are SGHRS and YFSETQ. J was trimmed by 4 bases and V by 6 bases; bases with no gene match: 13. This CDR3 comprises 16 residues. CDR3 loop: CASTPFAGLGYNEQFF. For the CDR3, the DNA is TGCGCCAGCACCCCTTTCGCCGGACTAGGGTACAATGAGCAGTTCTTC.

This clonotype appeared many times. This chain uses TRBV20-1 with TRBJ2-7; TRBD2 agrees at 11 bases. After removal of 6 bases from V and 4 bases from J, the junction contained 11 bases not matched to a gene. In germline, CDR1 is DFQATT, CDR2 SNEGSKA (reference sequence). This CDR3 is 15 amino acids long. This CDR3 is CSAGGLAETHYEQYF. CDR3 in DNA: TGCAGTGCGGGGGGACTAGCGGAGACCCATTACGAGCAGTACTTC.

This clonotype was found a few times. The chain links TRBV7-8 to TRBJ2-3, with a weak D call TRBD1 (5 bases). Germline values: CDR1 SGHVS, CDR2 FQNEAQ. The germline V and J ends were trimmed by 2 bases and 6 bases, with 30 bases remaining between them. This CDR3 is built from 20 residues. This CDR3 is CASSLWHRLRRAGKGDTQYF. CDR3 DNA sequence: TGTGCCAGCAGCTTATGGCACCGGTTAAGGAGAGCAGGGAAGGGGGATACGCAGTATTTT.

The sample holds many counts of this clonotype. The chain carries TRBV11-1 and TRBJ2-5; D unresolved. This CDR3 has 18 residues. Trimming removed 2 bases from V and 0 bases from J, with 19 bases in between. CDR1 and CDR2 from the germline V gene are SGHAT and FQDESV (reference sequence). The CDR3 spells CASSLHRPLETYQETQYF. CDR3 coding DNA: TGTGCCAGCAGCTTACACCGACCCTTAGAGACGTACCAAGAGACCCAGTACTTC.

There are a few counts of this clonotype. The rearrangement uses TRBV5-1 and TRBJ2-3; D ambiguous. The V and J ends lost 4 bases and 1 base respectively, with 13 bases between them. Germline CDR1 is SGHRS and CDR2 is YFSETQ. This CDR3 comprises 15 residues. This chain's CDR3 is CASSVRNFGTDTQYF. CDR3 DNA: TGCGCCAGCAGCGTTAGGAATTTCGGCACAGATACGCAGTATTTT.

This sequence joins TRBV5-5 and TRBJ2-2, with TRBD2 identical over 8 bases. Germline CDR1 SGHKS, CDR2 YYEKEE (reference sequence). There are 17 residues in the CDR3. The junction had 9 bases not matched to a gene; V was cut back by 0 bases and J by 5 bases. CDR3 residues: CASSLGLAGTRTGELFF. The CDR3 DNA follows: TGTGCCAGCAGCTTGGGTCTCGCCGGGACTAGAACCGGGGAGCTGTTTTTT.

There are many counts of this clonotype. DNA for the CDR3: TGTGCCAGCAGCGAGTTAGCGGTCACAGATACGCAGTATTTT. Translated: CASSELAVTDTQYF. This chain uses TRBV12-3 or TRBV12-4 with TRBJ2-3, with D maybe TRBD2 (6 bases). The CDR3 is 14 residues long. Trimming took off 6 bases at V and 2 bases at J, with 12 bases between the two ends.

This clonotype was picked up many times. The chain is built from TRBV20-1 and TRBJ2-1, with unresolved D. The length of the CDR3 is 13 residues. Germline lookup yields CDR1 DFQATT and CDR2 SNEGSKA (reference sequence). Deletions cut 6 bases from V and 7 bases from J, with 16 bases between. In DNA form, the CDR3 reads TGCAGTGCCAGACTTTACATTTCAAATGAGCAGTTCTTC. Encoded protein: CSARLYISNEQFF.

In this sample, this clonotype turned up a few times. The CDR3 reads CASSLVVGLSETQYF. CDR3 DNA: TGCGCCAGCAGCTTGGTTGTGGGGCTCTCGGAGACCCAGTACTTC. The chain is built from TRBV5-1 and TRBJ2-5; D possibly corresponds to TRBD1 (5 bases). Germline V gene lookup returns CDR1 SGHRS and CDR2 YFSETQ. The CDR3 spans 15 residues. V lost 0 bases to trimming and J lost 5 bases, with 14 bases between them.

Many counts were recorded for this clonotype. The chain carries TRBV4-2 and TRBJ1-1; D not certain. The CDR3 length is 12 residues. Per germline, CDR1 LGHNA and CDR2 YNFKEQ. V gave up 3 bases and J gave up 4 bases, with 6 bases separating them. Written as DNA, the CDR3 is TGTGCCAGCAGCCATCTTGGCACTGAAGCTTTCTTT. This gives the protein CASSHLGTEAFF.

This clonotype was counted at least ten times. This sequence joins TRBV12-3 or TRBV12-4 and TRBJ2-7; TRBD1 is a possible D gene (6 bases). The V end lost 4 bases, the J end lost 0 bases, and 13 bases lay between the germline ends. This CDR3 spans 15 amino acids. The CDR3 loop reads CASSSGHPVSYEQYF. The CDR3 DNA reads TGTGCCAGCAGTTCGGGACATCCAGTCTCCTACGAGCAGTACTTC.

A few counts support this clonotype. The genes are TRBV28 and TRBJ2-5; D uncertain. Trimming took off 3 bases at V and 3 bases at J, with 14 bases between the two ends. The CDR3 spans 15 residues. Germline CDR1 MDHEN, CDR2 SYDVKM. The CDR3 loop reads CASSLAQLKEETQYF. The CDR3 DNA reads as TGTGCCAGCAGTTTGGCCCAGCTAAAGGAAGAGACCCAGTACTTC.

The chain uses TRBV5-1 and TRBJ2-5, with D uncertain. Germline-derived CDR1 and CDR2 are SGHRS and YFSETQ. The CDR3 has 14 residues. The ends were cut back, 1 base at V and 2 bases at J, with 9 bases in the middle. This CDR3 is CASSLTTAQETQYF. As DNA, the CDR3 is TGCGCCAGCAGCTTGACAACAGCTCAAGAGACCCAGTACTTC.

The chain recombines TRBV28 with TRBJ1-6; 10 positions match TRBD1. Germline V gene sequence: CDR1 MDHEN, CDR2 SYDVKM. Unmatched junction bases numbered 5, after V lost 3 bases and J lost 6 bases. This CDR3 spans 16 amino acids. The CDR3 is CASSFAGTGVNSPLHF. DNA of the CDR3: TGTGCCAGCAGTTTCGCCGGGACAGGGGTTAATTCACCCCTCCACTTT.